A single sample is the source of the 2 T cell receptor beta chains below, sequenced in a study of T cell responses to AZD1222 COVID-19 vaccine. Measured with immunoSEQ multiplex PCR; TCRdb has only the in-frame clones, and not every one. The sample contains about 140,000 clones, more than 80% of which appear only once. Material: peripheral blood, obtained on day 0 of AZD1222 vaccination. Receptor source: an adult in good health.

This clone was seen ten or more times. The chain has TRBV5-5 and TRBJ2-7; no definite D call. Germline lookup yields CDR1 SGHKS and CDR2 YYEKEE (reference sequence). The V and J ends lost 5 bases and 2 bases respectively, with 14 bases between them. This CDR3 contains 14 residues. The CDR3 DNA is TGTGCCAGCAGGCCTCGGAACAACGCCTACGAGCAGTACTTC. Translating gives CASRPRNNAYEQYF.

This chain's CDR3 is CASSVVGLERSTQYF. The CDR3 bases are TGTGCCAGCAGCGTAGTTGGACTAGAGAGGAGTACGCAGTATTTT. This chain connects TRBV9 to TRBJ2-3, with 7 nucleotides matching TRBD2. The germline CDR1 and CDR2 sequences are SGDLS and YYNGEE. With V trimmed by 0 bases and J by 8 bases, 9 bases remained unmatched. The CDR3 loop spans 15 amino acids.